The 32 T cell receptor beta chains below all came from one sample that was sequenced in a study of T cell responses to AZD1222 COVID-19 vaccine. TCRdb keeps only in-frame clones here, not all; method: immunoSEQ multiplex PCR. This sample carries just over 150,000 clones, approximately 90% of them seen once, and the ten largest clones take 6.9%. The sequencing used peripheral blood, collected after recovery from COVID-19. Every receptor here comes from an adult who had recovered from COVID-19.

The count of this clone is one. This rearrangement joins TRBV3-1 (or the pseudogene TRBV3-2) to TRBJ2-1, with TRBD2 identical over 11 bases. CDR1 is LGHDT and CDR2 is YNNKEL in the germline V gene (reference sequence). This CDR3 has 16 residues. J gave up 5 bases and V 0 bases, and 3 bases lay outside the gene matches. The CDR3 DNA reads TGTGCCAGCAGCCAAGACCTAGCGGGAGGAAACAATGAGCAGTTCTTC. Protein product: CASSQDLAGGNNEQFF.

This clone was picked up one time. The rearrangement links TRBV18 to TRBJ1-3; TRBD1 matches 7 bases. The CDR3 is 18 residues long. CDR1 KGHSH and CDR2 LQKENI come from the germline V gene. V trimming: 2 bases; J trimming: 1 base; junction bases outside the gene matches: 11. The CDR3 coding sequence is TGTGCCAGCTCACCAATAATGGCAGGGGGACATTCTGGAAACACCATATATTTT. It translates to CASSPIMAGGHSGNTIYF. Based on the CDR3 plus reference TRBV18 and TRBJ1-3, the full variable domain is NAGVMQNPRHLVRRRGQEARLRCSPMKGHSHVYWYRQLPEEGLKFMVYLQKENIIDESGMPKERFSAEFPKEGPSILRIQQVVRGDSAAYFCASSPIMAGGHSGNTIYFGEGSWLTVV.

The chain employs TRBV28 and TRBJ2-7; 11 bases match TRBD2. This CDR3 has 17 residues. Germline CDR1 and CDR2: MDHEN and SYDVKM. The trim removed 2 bases at V and 0 bases at J, leaving 6 bases unmatched. The CDR3 reads CASSLIAGGISSYEQYF. The CDR3 DNA sequence: TGTGCCAGCAGTTTAATAGCGGGAGGGATAAGCTCCTACGAGCAGTACTTC. Full variable domain (outside the CDR3, taken from reference TRBV28 and TRBJ2-7): DVKVTQSSRYLVKRTGEKVFLECVQDMDHENMFWYRQDPGLGLRLIYFSYDVKMKEKGDIPEGYSVSREKKERFSLILESASTNQTSMYLCASSLIAGGISSYEQYFGPGTRLTVT.

CDR3 DNA sequence: TGTGCCAGCAGCTCGTCTGGCGGGCCCTACAATGAGCAGTTCTTC. Residues: CASSSSGGPYNEQFF. This chain links TRBV7-3 with TRBJ2-1; D perhaps matches TRBD2 (5 bases). The CDR3 sequence is 15 residues long. Trimming left V 4 bases short and J 2 bases short, with 12 bases between. Germline loops: CDR1 SGHTA, CDR2 FQGTGA. The variable domain in full, completed from reference TRBV7-3 and TRBJ2-1, reads GAGVSQTPSNKVTEKGKYVELRCDPISGHTALYWYRQSLGQGPEFLIYFQGTGAADDSGLPNDRFFAVRPEGSVSTLKIQRTERGDSAVYLCASSSSGGPYNEQFFGPGTRLTVL.

The chain links TRBV9 to TRBJ1-2; D unclear. The germline CDR1 and CDR2 sequences are SGDLS and YYNGEE. The CDR3 is 15 residues long. Trimming removed 0 bases at V and 4 bases at J, with 13 bases between. CDR3 protein: CASSVVNSPSYGYTF. The CDR3 DNA is TGTGCCAGCAGCGTAGTCAACAGCCCCTCCTATGGCTACACCTTC.

The chain couples TRBV4-2 to TRBJ1-1, with 8 bases identical to TRBD1. Germline CDR1 reads LGHNA; CDR2 reads YNFKEQ. This CDR3 contains 16 residues. V lost 0 bases to trimming and J lost 7 bases; unmatched junction nucleotides: 10. The CDR3 is CASSQDLLTGALEAFF. The CDR3 DNA reads TGTGCCAGCAGCCAAGATTTACTGACAGGGGCCCTTGAAGCTTTCTTT.

The chain uses TRBV14 and TRBJ2-5, with D unclear. Germline CDR1 and CDR2: SGHDN and FVKESK. The CDR3 contains 13 residues. V gave up 0 bases and J gave up 7 bases, with 9 bases separating them. Written as DNA, the CDR3 is TGTGCCAGCAGCCAAGAAGAGTGGGGGACCCAGTACTTC. The encoded protein is CASSQEEWGTQYF.

This chain joins TRBV6-5 and TRBJ2-3; D possibly uses TRBD1 or TRBD2 (6 bases each). This CDR3 region has 14 residues. V was cut by 4 bases and J by 2 bases, with 10 bases left in between. Germline lookup yields CDR1 MNHEY and CDR2 SVGAGI. The CDR3 reads CASSSGASTDTQYF. The CDR3 DNA sequence: TGTGCCAGCAGTTCGGGGGCTTCCACAGATACGCAGTATTTT.

The CDR3 protein is CATSRGGAGGPSSYEQYF. The DNA of the CDR3 is TGTGCCACCAGCAGAGGGGGCGCGGGGGGGCCAAGCTCCTACGAGCAGTACTTC. The gene calls are TRBV15 and TRBJ2-7; 9 nucleotides align to TRBD2. J gave up 0 bases and V 1 base, and 10 bases lay outside the gene matches. CDR1 and CDR2 (germline): LNHNV, YYDKDF (reference sequence). This CDR3 is built from 18 residues. Full variable domain (remainder filled in from reference TRBV15 and TRBJ2-7): DAMVIQNPRYQVTQFGKPVTLSCSQTLNHNVMYWYQQKSSQAPKLLFHYYDKDFNNEADTPDNFQSRRPNTSFCFLDIRSPGLGDTAMYLCATSRGGAGGPSSYEQYFGPGTRLTVT.

The rearrangement links TRBV27 to TRBJ1-1; D possibly corresponds to TRBD1 (6 bases). This CDR3 is built from 17 residues. Deletions cut 7 bases from V and 0 bases from J, with 21 bases between. Germline V lookup: CDR1 MNHEY, CDR2 SMNVEV (reference sequence). The CDR3 DNA follows: TGTGCCAGCAAGTTGGGGGCGGGAGGGAAAATGAACACTGAAGCTTTCTTT. Its translation: CASKLGAGGKMNTEAFF.

The sample holds one count of this clone. The CDR3 region is CASSLASSGGSYEQYF. The CDR3 nucleotides are TGTGCCAGCAGTTTAGCCTCTAGCGGGGGGTCCTACGAGCAGTACTTC. The chain carries TRBV28 and TRBJ2-7, with 11 bases that match TRBD2. The germline gives CDR1 MDHEN, CDR2 SYDVKM. The V gene end was trimmed by 2 bases and the J gene end by 1 base; junction bases not matched to a gene: 4. The CDR3 contains 16 residues. The entire variable domain, with the rest obtained from reference TRBV28 and TRBJ2-7, is as follows: DVKVTQSSRYLVKRTGEKVFLECVQDMDHENMFWYRQDPGLGLRLIYFSYDVKMKEKGDIPEGYSVSREKKERFSLILESASTNQTSMYLCASSLASSGGSYEQYFGPGTRLTVT.

V usage is TRBV5-1 and J usage is TRBJ2-6; D is ambiguous. The length of the CDR3 is 15 residues. Trimming removed 4 bases at V and 2 bases at J, with 10 bases between. Germline lookup yields CDR1 SGHRS and CDR2 YFSETQ. The DNA of the CDR3 is TGCGCCAGCAGCCCTGTGACGCCTGGGGCCAACGTCCTGACTTTC. This codes for CASSPVTPGANVLTF.

V usage is TRBV6-5 and J usage is TRBJ2-7; maybe TRBD1 (5 bases). From germline, CDR1 is MNHEY and CDR2 SVGAGI. V lost 0 bases and J lost 1, with 13 bases in between. CDR3 length: 16 amino acids. The CDR3 spells CASSYSSGRVSYEQYF. CDR3 DNA: TGTGCCAGCAGTTACTCGTCCGGCAGGGTTTCCTACGAGCAGTACTTC.

The genes are TRBV28 and TRBJ1-1; unclear D gene. V was trimmed by 3 bases and J by 1 base, leaving 6 bases between them. In germline, CDR1 is MDHEN, CDR2 SYDVKM. CDR3 length equals 13 residues. As DNA, the CDR3 is TGTGCCAGCAGTTTTAATCGGAACACTGAAGCTTTCTTT. It specifies CASSFNRNTEAFF.

V gene TRBV6-2 or TRBV6-3 combines with J gene TRBJ1-4; TRBD1 is a possible D gene (5 bases). Looked up from germline, CDR1 is MNHEY and CDR2 is SVGEGT. The CDR3 is made up of 15 amino acids. Trimming pared 2 bases from V and 8 bases from J, leaving 15 bases between. The CDR3 loop reads CASSYRTTALEKLFF. The CDR3 nucleotides read TGTGCCAGCAGTTACCGGACAACTGCACTGGAAAAACTGTTTTTT.

The rearrangement links TRBV7-2 to TRBJ1-4; D may be TRBD1 (6 bases). This CDR3 is 15 amino acids long. Trimming pared 8 bases from V and 8 bases from J, leaving 21 bases between. Germline assignment: CDR1 SGHTA and CDR2 FQGNSA. The CDR3 DNA reads TGTGCCAGCGGACAGCAATCAGGCTCATACGAAAAACTGTTTTTT. The encoded protein is CASGQQSGSYEKLFF.

This chain uses TRBV12-3 or TRBV12-4 with TRBJ1-2; a possible D gene is TRBD1 (6 bases). The ends were cut back, 6 bases at V and 3 bases at J, with 11 bases in the middle. This CDR3 has 13 residues. DNA for the CDR3: TGTGCCAGCAGGGCCCAGGGGTACTATGGCTACACCTTC. Protein sequence: CASRAQGYYGYTF.

V is TRBV2 and J is TRBJ1-2; D uncertain. This CDR3 has 13 residues. The V gene lost 2 bases and the J gene lost 2 bases, with 6 bases spanning the gap. Germline values: CDR1 SNHLY, CDR2 FYNNEI. The CDR3 spells CASSEQKNYGYTF. CDR3 DNA sequence: TGTGCCAGCAGTGAACAAAAAAACTATGGCTACACCTTC.

The chain uses TRBV12-3 or TRBV12-4 and TRBJ1-4, with D hard to call. Trimming took off 4 bases at V and 7 bases at J, with 10 bases between the two ends. CDR3 size: 13 residues. CDR3 residues: CASSWGAVEKLFF. The CDR3, as DNA: TGTGCCAGCAGTTGGGGAGCAGTTGAAAAACTGTTTTTT.

The rearrangement uses TRBV6-2 or TRBV6-3 and TRBJ2-5, with D possibly matching TRBD1 (6 bases). Per the germline V gene, CDR1 is MNHEY and CDR2 is SVGEGT. There are 13 residues in the CDR3. The V and J ends lost 5 bases and 4 bases respectively, with 11 bases between them. CDR3 nucleotide sequence: TGTGCCAGCAGTCATCAGGGGCGAGAGACCCAGTACTTC. It encodes CASSHQGRETQYF.

The chain links TRBV27 to TRBJ1-1; TRBD1 agrees at 9 bases. V lost 5 bases to trimming and J lost 3 bases; unmatched junction nucleotides: 4. Germline V lookup: CDR1 MNHEY, CDR2 SMNVEV (reference sequence). The CDR3 runs 14 residues. CDR3 nucleotide sequence: TGTGCCAGCAGTGCCAGACAGGGGGACACTGAAGCTTTCTTT. Translating gives CASSARQGDTEAFF.

The chain uses TRBV10-2 and TRBJ2-7, with D perhaps TRBD2 (5 bases). The CDR3 runs to 16 residues. Trimming removed 6 bases from V and 2 bases from J, with 20 bases in between. Germline assignment: CDR1 WSHSY and CDR2 SAAADI. The CDR3 sequence is CASRPLDRRTTYEQYF. In nucleotides, the CDR3 is TGCGCCAGCAGACCACTAGACCGACGTACTACCTACGAGCAGTACTTC.

The rearrangement joins TRBV5-8 to TRBJ2-1; 8 bases match TRBD1. Germline-derived CDR1 and CDR2 are SGHTS and YDEGEE. CDR3 length equals 19 residues. V was clipped by 5 bases and J by 3 bases; unmatched bases: 19. The CDR3 bases are TGTGCCAGCAGACTTACCGTCCTGGTGTCGGGACAGGTCTACAATGAGCAGTTCTTC. Its protein product is CASRLTVLVSGQVYNEQFF.

The chain employs TRBV27 and TRBJ2-7; D remains unclear. Germline-derived CDR1 and CDR2 are MNHEY and SMNVEV (reference sequence). V was shortened by 2 bases and J by 10 bases, with 15 bases between the two germline ends. The CDR3 spans 13 residues. The CDR3 spells CASSLVGSAKQYF. CDR3 DNA sequence: TGTGCCAGCAGTTTAGTGGGTTCGGCAAAACAGTACTTC.

J is TRBJ2-7 and V is TRBV5-1, with D possibly matching TRBD2 (5 bases). Trimming pared 4 bases from V and 2 bases from J, leaving 13 bases between. This CDR3 is built from 14 residues. Germline lookup yields CDR1 SGHRS and CDR2 YFSETQ. The CDR3 reads CASSLWTDTYEQYF. CDR3 sequence (DNA): TGCGCCAGCAGCCTTTGGACTGATACCTACGAGCAGTACTTC. The variable domain in full, completed from reference TRBV5-1 and TRBJ2-7, reads KAGVTQTPRYLIKTRGQQVTLSCSPISGHRSVSWYQQTPGQGLQFLFEYFSETQRNKGNFPGRFSGRQFSNSRSEMNVSTLELGDSALYLCASSLWTDTYEQYFGPGTRLTVT.

The V call is TRBV5-4, the J call TRBJ2-5; D might be TRBD1 (6 bases). Germline V gives CDR1 SGHNT, CDR2 YYREEE (reference sequence). The germline V and J ends were trimmed by 3 bases and 8 bases, with 23 bases remaining between them. This CDR3 has 16 residues. In DNA, the CDR3 is TGTGCCAGCAGCTCCCCGGGACAAGGGATGGTCGGAACCCAGTACTTC. Its translation: CASSSPGQGMVGTQYF.

V and J are TRBV5-4 and TRBJ2-7, with D perhaps matching TRBD2 (6 bases). CDR1 SGHNT and CDR2 YYREEE come from the germline V gene (reference sequence). This CDR3 is built from 15 residues. The V and J ends lost 3 bases and 4 bases respectively, with 17 bases between them. The CDR3 nucleotides are TGTGCCAGCAGCTCGCGGACTACGGACGGGTACGAGCAGTACTTC. Translation: CASSSRTTDGYEQYF.

This sequence joins TRBV3-1 (or the pseudogene TRBV3-2) and TRBJ2-7, with 9 bases identical to TRBD1. This CDR3 spans 14 amino acids. CDR1 LGHDT and CDR2 YNNKEL come from the germline V gene (reference sequence). V lost 5 bases and J lost 2; bases outside the gene matches: 4. The CDR3 nucleotides are TGTGCCAGCAGCTACCGGACAGGGGCCTACGAGCAGTACTTC. This encodes CASSYRTGAYEQYF.

The chain employs TRBV27 and TRBJ1-6; 10 bases fit TRBD1. The CDR3 has 16 residues. J was trimmed by 9 bases and V by 2 bases; bases with no gene match: 7. In germline, CDR1 is MNHEY, CDR2 SMNVEV (reference sequence). The CDR3 sequence: CASSLRGQGVGSPLHF. The CDR3, as DNA: TGTGCCAGCAGTTTACGCGGACAGGGGGTGGGTTCACCCCTCCACTTT.

This sequence joins TRBV11-2 and TRBJ1-1; D remains ambiguous. The ends were cut back, 0 bases at V and 7 bases at J, with 12 bases in the middle. Per germline, CDR1 SGHAT and CDR2 FQNNGV. CDR3 size: 14 residues. The CDR3 loop reads CASSLDGVGVEAFF. The CDR3 nucleotides read TGTGCCAGCAGCTTAGATGGGGTTGGGGTTGAAGCTTTCTTT.

The chain has TRBV11-2 and TRBJ2-3; 8 bases fit TRBD1. Germline V lookup: CDR1 SGHAT, CDR2 FQNNGV. Germline trimming cut 5 bases from V and 2 bases from J; bases unmatched to any gene: 12. The CDR3 spans 17 residues. The CDR3 nucleotides are TGTGCCAGCAGCACACGTCCCGGGACAGGTCCCACAGATACGCAGTATTTT. Amino acids: CASSTRPGTGPTDTQYF.

The rearrangement uses TRBV20-1 and TRBJ1-2; D perhaps matches TRBD1 (6 bases). The length of the CDR3 is 11 residues. CDR1 is DFQATT and CDR2 is SNEGSKA in the germline V gene (reference sequence). Trimming stripped 7 bases from V and 6 bases from J, with 12 bases between. The CDR3 is CSVEDRDGYTF. The CDR3 DNA sequence: TGCAGTGTTGAGGACAGAGATGGCTACACCTTC.